This passage covers 10 T cell receptor beta chains from one sample sequenced in a study of monozygotic twins with inflammatory bowel disease (dated by TCRdb to the late 2010s). Libraries were built with 5' RACE. Sequencing took place on an Illumina HiSeq 2500. Based on TCRdb reprocessing of the reads, there is one entry per CDR3 protein sequence, and DNA is missing. This sample's table has entries for about 440,000 distinct CDR3 sequences. The ten largest clones add up to 2% to 3% of the sample. Sequenced: blood. The receptors stem from a human donor with ulcerative colitis or Crohn's disease, or a healthy co-twin of an affected twin (not recorded which).

This chain uses TRBV27 with TRBJ1-5. This CDR3 is 17 amino acids long. Germline V gene sequence: CDR1 MNHEY, CDR2 SMNVEV (reference sequence). CDR3 amino acids: CASSPRPLGVSNQPQHF.

The chain carries TRBV7-9 and TRBJ2-5. The CDR3 is 13 amino acids. The V gene's germline CDR1 is SEHNR and CDR2 FQNEAQ (reference sequence). The CDR3: CASSLGEEETQYF.

The chain joins TRBV18 to TRBJ2-7. The CDR3 is 14 amino acids. The V gene's germline CDR1 is KGHSH and CDR2 LQKENI. The CDR3 protein is CASSPTGGVYEQYF.

The V gene is TRBV4-2, the J gene TRBJ2-7. The CDR3 is 13 amino acids. Germline V gene sequence: CDR1 LGHNA, CDR2 YNFKEQ. This CDR3 reads CASSFRHTYEQYF.

The rearrangement links TRBV4-1 to TRBJ2-3; TCRdb returns TRBD1, unconfirmable since there is no DNA. The CDR3 runs to 13 residues. Germline V gene lookup returns CDR1 MGHRA and CDR2 YSYEKL. CDR3 protein: CASSPSPAPAQYF.

This chain links TRBV19 with TRBJ1-1. CDR3 size: 13 residues. From germline, CDR1 is LNHDA and CDR2 SQIVND (reference sequence). CDR3 region: CASSISVNTEAFF.

This sequence joins TRBV20-1 and TRBJ2-7; TCRdb proposes TRBD2, but this gene call is untestable without DNA. The CDR3 extends over 16 amino acids. From germline, CDR1 is DFQATT and CDR2 SNEGSKA (reference sequence). The CDR3 protein is CSPVAGGGNVGSEQYF.

V usage is TRBV4-1 and J usage is TRBJ2-3; absent DNA, TCRdb's TRBD1 call cannot be checked. The CDR3 has 20 amino acids. Germline CDR1 is MGHRA and CDR2 is YSYEKL. CDR3 in amino acids: CASSQDLSQGVIRLTDTQYF.

V usage is TRBV18 and J usage is TRBJ2-1; the D gene TCRdb calls, TRBD1, cannot be checked with no DNA. Germline CDR1 reads KGHSH; CDR2 reads LQKENI. This CDR3 is 17 amino acids long. Here the CDR3 reads CASSPPVSAGVYNEQFF. The entire variable domain, with the rest obtained from reference TRBV18 and TRBJ2-1, is as follows: NAGVMQNPRHLVRRRGQEARLRCSPMKGHSHVYWYRQLPEEGLKFMVYLQKENIIDESGMPKERFSAEFPKEGPSILRIQQVVRGDSAAYFCASSPPVSAGVYNEQFFGPGTRLTVL.

This chain links TRBV6-1 with TRBJ2-2; checking the TCRdb D call of TRBD2 is not possible without DNA. The germline gives CDR1 MNHNS, CDR2 SASEGT. CDR3 length equals 17 residues. The CDR3 loop reads CASSHPSAGDSPGELFF.